Given below is one T cell receptor (beta chain) in context. The sample originates from a study of Tregs in tolerant kidney transplant recipients. TCRdb's copy holds only in-frame clones and misses some; the assay was immunoSEQ multiplex PCR. The table shows tens of thousands of clones, with 84% occurring only once. The CDR3 length is 13 residues. Trimming left V 7 bases short and J 1 base short, with 11 bases between. Germline V gives CDR1 MNHEY, CDR2 SVGAGI. The gene calls are TRBV6-5 and TRBJ2-7, with D possibly TRBD2 on 6 matching bases. Sample: CD4+ T cells from blood. The receptor comes from a human donor in good health. The CDR3 loop reads CASTAGRSYEQYF. The CDR3 nucleotides are TGTGCCAGCACGGCAGGGAGGTCCTACGAGCAGTACTTC.